What follows are 8 T cell receptor beta chains derived from one specimen sequenced in a study of tumor-infiltrating lymphocytes in primary liver carcinoma. A constant-region primer primed TCR beta cDNA synthesis from 400 to 600 ng of total RNA. It was through three nested multiplex PCR rounds of slightly modified ARM-PCR that TCR beta libraries arose. A C-beta reverse primer was combined with TRBV1-TRBV30 forward primers in the first two PCR rounds, and each round had about 10 cycles. TCRdb passed the multiplex PCR reads through MiXCR, listing each CDR3 protein once. The sample lists approximately 330,000 distinct CDR3 sequences; less than 70% were seen once. Blood RNA originated from unsorted whole blood, with germline DNA additionally extracted. The specimen was peripheral blood. The receptors were sampled from a man in his forties or fifties with primary liver carcinoma and hepatitis B virus infection.

In regard to this clonotype: This could be a read error, since a much larger clone is one nucleotide away. The chain has TRBV6-5 and TRBJ2-2, with D perhaps assigned TRBD1 or TRBD2 (6 bases each). Trimming pared 2 bases from V and 5 bases from J, leaving 15 bases between. The germline gives CDR1 MNHEY, CDR2 SVGAGI. CDR3 size: 16 residues. DNA of the CDR3: TGTGCCAGCAGTTACCCAACGGGGGCGCGGACCGGGGAGCTGTTTTTT. Translating gives CASSYPTGARTGELFF.

On this clonotype itself: Its ends do not fully match the called genes, so a read error is possible. The CDR3 region has the DNA TGCGCCAGCAGCTTGGACCCGGGACGCAGCTACGAGCAGTATTTC. Translation: CASSLDPGRSYEQYF. This rearrangement joins TRBV5-1 to TRBJ2-7, with D perhaps assigned TRBD1 or TRBD2 (5 bases each). CDR3 length: 15 residues. Germline V gene data show CDR1 as SGHRS and CDR2 as YFSETQ.

The chain uses TRBV29-1 and TRBJ2-7, with unresolved D. Germline V gene lookup returns CDR1 SQVTM and CDR2 ANQGSEA. V lost 2 bases and J 1 base, leaving 3 bases between the germline ends. The CDR3 contains 11 residues. CDR3 region: CSVERSYEQYF. CDR3 nucleotide sequence: TGCAGCGTTGAAAGGTCCTACGAGCAGTACTTC.

As for this clonotype: At one of its ends the junction is not consistent with the germline gene, which may arise from a read error. The V and J genes are TRBV11-2 and TRBJ2-1; no clear D. The CDR3 covers 11 residues. Germline CDR1 reads SGHAT; CDR2 reads FQNNGV. CDR3 DNA sequence: TGTGTCAGCAGCTTTTTGTGTGAGCAGTTCTTC. This codes for CVSSFLCEQFF.

In the case of this clonotype: The junction departs from the called germline gene at one end, perhaps through a read error. The chain carries TRBV11-2 and TRBJ2-5, with no clear D. This CDR3 has 11 amino acids. Germline V gives CDR1 SGHAT, CDR2 FQNNGV. Here the CDR3 DNA reads TGTGCCAGCAGCAAACAAGAGACCCAGAACTTC. Translated: CASSKQETQNF.

This chain connects TRBV5-1 to TRBJ2-1, with D unclear. The germline gives CDR1 SGHRS, CDR2 YFSETQ. CDR3 length: 14 amino acids. V was pared by 4 bases and J by 7 bases, with 15 bases between. The CDR3 loop is CASSPEEVLNEQFF. In nucleotides, the CDR3 is TGCGCCAGCAGCCCCGAAGAAGTTTTAAATGAGCAGTTCTTC.

This clonotype was detected ten times or more. The chain joins TRBV6-5 to TRBJ2-7, with 10 bases matching TRBD2. Germline CDR1 is MNHEY and CDR2 is SVGAGI. This CDR3 has 15 amino acids. V was pared by 5 bases and J by 2 bases, with 6 bases of the junction left unmatched. The CDR3 protein is CASSLAGVRPYEQYF. The CDR3 DNA reads as TGTGCCAGCAGTCTAGCGGGAGTCCGACCCTACGAGCAGTACTTC.

Note on this clonotype: A much larger clone differs by one base, so this may be a read error. The rearrangement links TRBV11-2 to TRBJ2-3; D uncertain. The germline V gene encodes CDR1 SGHAT and CDR2 FQNNGV. This CDR3 has 12 amino acids. CDR3 residues: CAISLVGDTRYF. The CDR3 coding sequence is TGTGCCATCAGCTTAGTAGGAGATACGCGGTATTTT. Together with reference TRBV11-2 and TRBJ2-3, the CDR3 gives the full variable domain: EAGVAQSPRYKIIEKRQSVAFWCNPISGHATLYWYQQILGQGPKLLIQFQNNGVVDDSQLPKDRFSAERLKGVDSTLKIQPAKLEDSAVYLCAISLVGDTRYFGPGTRLTVL.